The rows below give T cell receptor beta chains drawn from one sample of a study of blood T cell repertoires in COVID-19. Method: immunoSEQ multiplex PCR; TCRdb's copy keeps in-frame clones and lacks some. This table holds tens of thousands of clones, around four fifths found once. The sample consisted of peripheral blood. The receptors derive from a human donor in a cohort sampled during active COVID-19. Each CDR3 is given without its conserved first and last residue.

V gene: TRBV27
J gene: TRBJ2-7
CDR3 protein: ASSPTGQGGREQY

V gene: TRBV28
J gene: TRBJ2-7
CDR3 protein: ASRKRGQGSYEQY

V gene: TRBV11-1
J gene: TRBJ1-1
CDR3 protein: ASSNDRDTEAF

V gene: TRBV11-2
J gene: TRBJ1-2
CDR3 protein: ASSLGAPTKGYT

V gene: TRBV2
J gene: TRBJ2-5
CDR3 protein: ASSEVGGGQETQY

V gene: TRBV30
J gene: TRBJ1-1
CDR3 protein: AWRRGVNTEAF

V gene: TRBV3-1/TRBV3-2
J gene: TRBJ2-2
CDR3 protein: ASSQVTSGLNTGELF

V gene: TRBV5-5
J gene: TRBJ1-1
CDR3 protein: ASSLVWGGGGNTEAF

V gene: TRBV25-1
J gene: TRBJ2-5
CDR3 protein: ASSDGRTSGETQY

V gene: TRBV5-1
J gene: TRBJ1-2
CDR3 protein: ASSLDNRESGGYT

V gene: TRBV6-2/TRBV6-3
J gene: TRBJ1-6
CDR3 protein: ASSYSPGGNSPLH

V gene: TRBV5-1
J gene: TRBJ1-4
CDR3 protein: ASSGGGFGEKLF

V gene: TRBV3-1/TRBV3-2
J gene: TRBJ2-3
CDR3 protein: ASSQPGGARDTQY

V gene: TRBV5-1
J gene: TRBJ2-1
CDR3 protein: ASSLGASYNEQF

V gene: TRBV7-8
J gene: TRBJ1-5
CDR3 protein: ASSASGQGNQPQH

V gene: TRBV19
J gene: TRBJ2-6
CDR3 protein: ASSIRGTGVFSGANVLT

V gene: TRBV6-6
J gene: TRBJ2-7
CDR3 protein: ASSYVKGAHEQY

V gene: TRBV30
J gene: TRBJ1-1
CDR3 protein: AWSRLFGTEAF

V gene: TRBV6-5
J gene: TRBJ1-2
CDR3 protein: ASSPPGQGARGYT

V gene: TRBV4-2
J gene: TRBJ2-7
CDR3 protein: ASSQEPGGAYEQY

V gene: TRBV6-5
J gene: TRBJ1-2
CDR3 protein: ASSYTRGGAGYT